The 3 T cell receptor beta chains in this list originate from one sample, sequenced in a study of shared clonotypes between healthy human individuals. Libraries were prepared by immunoSEQ multiplex PCR; TCRdb keeps only in-frame clonotypes and omits some of them. The sample includes about 490,000 clones, 76% of them seen just once. Sequenced: PBMCs. Receptors originate from a middle-aged woman in good health. Some clones in this sample may be carry-over from other donors' samples.

CDR3 residues: CASRQRTGFYSNQPQHF. The CDR3 nucleotides read TGTGCCAGCAGACAGAGGACAGGCTTTTATAGCAATCAGCCCCAGCATTTT. The J gene is TRBJ1-5, the V gene TRBV28; TRBD1 agrees at 7 bases. This CDR3 spans 17 amino acids. V dropped 6 bases and J dropped 0; count of bases not matched to a gene: 11. Germline V gene sequence: CDR1 MDHEN, CDR2 SYDVKM. Variable domain in full (rest from reference TRBV28 and TRBJ1-5): DVKVTQSSRYLVKRTGEKVFLECVQDMDHENMFWYRQDPGLGLRLIYFSYDVKMKEKGDIPEGYSVSREKKERFSLILESASTNQTSMYLCASRQRTGFYSNQPQHFGDGTRLSIL.

V is TRBV18 and J is TRBJ2-3; 9 bases are a match to TRBD2. Germline V gene lookup returns CDR1 KGHSH and CDR2 LQKENI. The CDR3 is 15 residues long. V was clipped by 6 bases and J by 2 bases; unmatched bases: 6. As DNA, the CDR3 is TGTGCCAGCTCCACGCTAGCGGGATACACAGATACGCAGTATTTT. Its translation is CASSTLAGYTDTQYF.

The V and J genes are TRBV2 and TRBJ1-5, with no clear D. The V and J ends lost 3 bases and 10 bases respectively, with 10 bases between them. This CDR3 spans 12 amino acids. The V gene's germline CDR1 is SNHLY and CDR2 FYNNEI. The CDR3 nucleotides read TGTGCCAGCAGTGAGGAGCTGAATCCCCAGCATTTT. Translated, it gives CASSEELNPQHF.